The TCR beta chain described here comes from a study of blood T cell repertoires in COVID-19. In the study overall: The analysed material was cDNA or gDNA that came from T cells, B-cell-depleted T cells, or PBMCs.

The V and J ends lost 2 bases and 4 bases respectively, with 5 bases between them. The germline V gene encodes CDR1 MDHEN and CDR2 SYDVKM. CDR3 length: 12 amino acids. This clone was counted once. Under the authors' procedure: Nucleated cell number was recorded as an estimate derived from reference gene primer amplification. Profiled with immunoSEQ multiplex PCR; TCRdb holds only in-frame clones, not every one. V and J calls and clone size come straight from that table; D and trimming were deduced from the DNA. The data hold about 81,000 clones, with under 90% observed a single time. The sequence derives from a human donor in a cohort sampled during active COVID-19. Sequenced sample: peripheral blood. The chain combines TRBV28 with TRBJ1-1; D unresolved. CDR3 nucleotide sequence: TGTGCCAGCAGTTTAGTTCGCACTGAAGCTTTCTTT. This encodes CASSLVRTEAFF. Complete variable domain (other parts from reference TRBV28 and TRBJ1-1): DVKVTQSSRYLVKRTGEKVFLECVQDMDHENMFWYRQDPGLGLRLIYFSYDVKMKEKGDIPEGYSVSREKKERFSLILESASTNQTSMYLCASSLVRTEAFFGQGTRLTVV.